The clone carrying this TCR beta chain was seen only a few times. Its antigen is undetermined. The PCR used 60 Vbeta and 13 Jbeta primers. Sequencing used immunoSEQ multiplex PCR; TCRdb keeps in-frame clones, though not all of them. Of under 200,000 clones in the sample, about 13% were seen once. J was trimmed by 7 bases and V by 1 base; bases with no gene match: 4. CDR1 and CDR2 (germline): SQVTM, ANQGSEA. The CDR3 consists of 12 residues. Everyone who donated was a healthy bone marrow donor. These data originate in a study of cytomegalovirus exposure and HLA in healthy donors. Study-wide results and limits: In a later analysis, TCR beta V- and J-gene trimming showed a link to a missense DCLRE1C variant.

The TCR originated in a man aged 50 to 60 in good health and CMV-seropositive. J is TRBJ2-7 and V is TRBV29-1, with 7 bases fitting TRBD2. Input material: PBMCs. CDR3 sequence: CSVEGSSGEQYF. As DNA, the CDR3 is TGCAGCGTTGAAGGGAGTAGCGGGGAGCAGTACTTC.